Shown below are 6 T cell receptor beta chains from a single sample sequenced in a study of blood T cell repertoires in COVID-19. Profiling relied on immunoSEQ multiplex PCR, and the TCRdb table lists in-frame clones only, not all of them. In the table there are some 230,000 clones, around 80% of which are singletons. The sample was PBMCs or T cells enriched from blood (not recorded which). These receptors originate from a man in his forties or fifties who had recovered from COVID-19.

A few counts support this clone. The rearrangement uses TRBV28 and TRBJ1-4, with D tentatively TRBD1 (5 bases). V dropped 6 bases and J dropped 11 bases, with 16 bases sitting between them. CDR1 and CDR2 from the germline V gene are MDHEN and SYDVKM. The CDR3 totals 13 residues. CDR3 amino acids: CASSPGRSEKLFF. The CDR3 nucleotides read TGTGCCAGCAGCCCAGGGAGGAGTGAGAAACTGTTTTTT.

In DNA, the CDR3 is TGTGCCATCAGTGGGCAGCCGGGCACTGAAGCTTTCTTT. This gives the protein CAISGQPGTEAFF. The chain employs TRBV10-3 and TRBJ1-1; D uncertain. Trimming took off 4 bases at V and 4 bases at J, with 10 bases between the two ends. Germline loops: CDR1 ENHRY, CDR2 SYGVKD. The CDR3 is 13 residues long.

The chain is built from TRBV19 and TRBJ2-1; TRBD2 aligns across 15 bases. Per the germline V gene, CDR1 is LNHDA and CDR2 is SQIVND (reference sequence). The length of the CDR3 is 16 residues. V lost 3 bases, J lost 6 bases, and 3 bases stayed unmatched. CDR3 nucleotide sequence: TGTGCCAGTAGTATCAGGACTAGCGGGAGGGGCAATGAGCAGTTCTTC. Its translation is CASSIRTSGRGNEQFF.

The sample holds many counts of this clone. This rearrangement joins TRBV2 to TRBJ2-7; D is unclear. The CDR3 loop spans 13 amino acids. Trimming removed 0 bases at V and 9 bases at J, with 12 bases between. CDR1 SNHLY and CDR2 FYNNEI come from the germline V gene. CDR3 amino acids: CASSEARPTGQYF. In DNA form, the CDR3 reads TGTGCCAGCAGTGAAGCTCGCCCAACCGGGCAGTACTTC.

This chain connects TRBV20-1 to TRBJ2-3; the match to TRBD2 covers 7 bases. This CDR3 is 12 amino acids long. The germline gives CDR1 DFQATT, CDR2 SNEGSKA (reference sequence). Trimming at V came to 3 bases and at J to 10 bases, leaving 7 bases not matched to a gene. This CDR3 reads CSASWASGSQYF. CDR3 coding DNA: TGCAGTGCTAGTTGGGCTAGCGGCTCGCAGTATTTT.

The J gene is TRBJ2-3, the V gene TRBV7-2; D not certain. This CDR3 has 15 amino acids. The germline CDR1 and CDR2 sequences are SGHTA and FQGNSA. V was clipped by 5 bases and J by 4 bases, with 16 bases between them. The CDR3, as DNA: TGTGCCAGCAGCCTCACCCCCGGTCACCCAGATACGCAGTATTTT. Translated: CASSLTPGHPDTQYF.